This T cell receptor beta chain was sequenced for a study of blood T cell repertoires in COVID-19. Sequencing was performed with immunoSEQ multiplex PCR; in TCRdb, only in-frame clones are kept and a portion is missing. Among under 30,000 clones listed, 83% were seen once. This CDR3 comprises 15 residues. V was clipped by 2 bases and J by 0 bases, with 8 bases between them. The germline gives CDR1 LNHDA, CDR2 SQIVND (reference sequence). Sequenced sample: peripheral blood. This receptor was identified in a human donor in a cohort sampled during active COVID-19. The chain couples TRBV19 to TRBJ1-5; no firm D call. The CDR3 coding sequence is TGTGCCAGTAGTATAATACAGATTAGCAATCAGCCCCAGCATTTT. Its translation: CASSIIQISNQPQHF.